Below are 26 T cell receptor beta chains sequenced from a single sample in a study of T cell changes during pregnancy in multiple sclerosis. Repertoires were generated with immunoSEQ multiplex PCR, while TCRdb's copy carries only in-frame clones and drops some. The sample has 60,000 to 90,000 clones; under 95% are singletons. This specimen consisted of peripheral blood, obtained after pregnancy. The receptors come from a female donor in good health, enrolled as a control in a pregnancy study.

This clone appeared a few times. The V and J genes are TRBV5-1 and TRBJ2-5, with TRBD2 identical over 8 bases. This CDR3 is 17 amino acids long. The V segment lost 4 bases and the J segment 5 bases; nucleotides outside the gene matches: 16. The germline gives CDR1 SGHRS, CDR2 YFSETQ. The CDR3 coding sequence is TGCGCCAGCAGCGGGGGACTAGTTACTTCCAATCGGGAGACCCAGTACTTC. The encoded protein is CASSGGLVTSNRETQYF.

The gene calls are TRBV27 and TRBJ2-3; 7 nucleotides align to TRBD2. In germline, CDR1 is MNHEY, CDR2 SMNVEV (reference sequence). With 2 bases clipped from V and 4 bases from J, the junction kept 6 bases outside the gene matches. The length of the CDR3 is 15 residues. The chain's CDR3 is CASSLAGVGSDTQYF. The CDR3 DNA sequence: TGTGCCAGCAGTTTAGCGGGAGTAGGGTCAGATACGCAGTATTTT.

V gene TRBV18 combines with J gene TRBJ2-4; D perhaps matches TRBD1 (5 bases). This CDR3 is built from 15 residues. The V end lost 0 bases, the J end lost 2 bases, and 8 bases lay between the germline ends. Germline assignment: CDR1 KGHSH and CDR2 LQKENI. The DNA for the CDR3 is TGTGCCAGCTCACCACCGGCAGGGACCAAAAACATTCAGTACTTC. Translation: CASSPPAGTKNIQYF.

V and J are TRBV28 and TRBJ2-7; D possibly corresponds to TRBD1 (6 bases). The CDR3 length is 14 residues. Trimming shortened V by 2 bases and J by 1 base, and 9 bases separated the two germline ends. Germline-derived CDR1 and CDR2 are MDHEN and SYDVKM. CDR3 nucleotide sequence: TGTGCCAGCAGTTTAGACAGGTTTTCCTACGAGCAGTACTTC. Its translation: CASSLDRFSYEQYF.

The chain recombines TRBV29-1 with TRBJ2-7; TRBD1 matches 8 bases. Germline CDR1 and CDR2: SQVTM and ANQGSEA. V shed 8 bases, J shed 6 bases, and the junction held 6 bases outside the gene matches. This CDR3 region has 11 residues. The DNA for the CDR3 is TGCAGCATAGGACAGGGATCCGAGCAGTACTTC. Translated, it gives CSIGQGSEQYF.

The chain couples TRBV27 to TRBJ1-6, with 8 bases fitting TRBD1. V shed 5 bases, J shed 7 bases, and the junction held 16 bases outside the gene matches. This CDR3 region has 18 residues. Germline lookup yields CDR1 MNHEY and CDR2 SMNVEV (reference sequence). In nucleotides, the CDR3 is TGTGCCAGCAGTCCTCGACAGGGGATTATCGGTGGGAATTCACCCCTCCACTTT. It specifies CASSPRQGIIGGNSPLHF.

The chain employs TRBV14 and TRBJ2-1, with TRBD1 matching 8 bases. Germline CDR1 SGHDN, CDR2 FVKESK. V shed 1 base and J 2 bases; nucleotides not matched to a gene: 1. This CDR3 comprises 15 residues. The CDR3 spells CASSQGQGPYNEQFF. CDR3 DNA: TGTGCCAGCAGCCAAGGACAGGGGCCCTACAATGAGCAGTTCTTC.

The chain is built from TRBV11-3 and TRBJ1-1; D is undetermined. Germline V gives CDR1 SGHNT, CDR2 YENEEA. CDR3 length: 13 residues. The V end lost 0 bases, the J end lost 7 bases, and 9 bases lay between the germline ends. The chain's CDR3 is CASSLEFASEAFF. In DNA form, the CDR3 reads TGTGCCAGCAGCTTAGAATTTGCGAGTGAAGCTTTCTTT.

J is TRBJ2-1 and V is TRBV29-1; the match to TRBD2 covers 8 bases. Trimming cost V 0 bases and J 3 bases; bases outside gene matches: 16. Germline CDR1 SQVTM, CDR2 ANQGSEA. This CDR3 is 19 amino acids long. This CDR3 reads CSVEDLRELAARFYNEQFF. The CDR3 DNA reads TGCAGCGTTGAAGATCTTCGTGAACTAGCGGCCCGTTTCTACAATGAGCAGTTCTTC.

The chain uses TRBV19 and TRBJ1-5, with D unclear. The germline V and J ends were trimmed by 9 bases and 2 bases, with 20 bases remaining between them. Germline V gene lookup returns CDR1 LNHDA and CDR2 SQIVND (reference sequence). CDR3 length equals 16 residues. CDR3 in amino acids: CASRRAGSVGNQPQHF. The DNA for the CDR3 is TGTGCCAGCCGTCGTGCGGGCTCCGTGGGCAATCAGCCCCAGCATTTT.

This clone was counted a few times. V and J are TRBV5-4 and TRBJ1-1, with TRBD1 identical over 9 bases. Losses at the gene ends were 7 bases for V and 7 bases for J; bases not matched to a gene: 11. In germline, CDR1 is SGHNT, CDR2 YYREEE (reference sequence). CDR3 length: 14 residues. The CDR3 loop is CASQHRTGEYEAFF. CDR3 DNA: TGTGCCAGCCAACACAGGACAGGGGAATATGAAGCTTTCTTT. Full variable domain (remainder filled in from reference TRBV5-4 and TRBJ1-1): ETGVTQSPTHLIKTRGQQVTLRCSSQSGHNTVSWYQQALGQGPQFIFQYYREEENGRGNFPPRFSGLQFPNYSSELNVNALELDDSALYLCASQHRTGEYEAFFGQGTRLTVV.

The CDR3 region is CASSPRVNTEAFF. The CDR3 nucleotides read TGTGCCAGCAGTCCACGGGTGAACACTGAAGCTTTCTTT. The chain uses TRBV4-2 and TRBJ1-1; D not resolved. The CDR3 has 13 amino acids. The V end lost 6 bases, the J end lost 0 bases, and 8 bases lay between the germline ends. The germline V gene has CDR1 LGHNA and CDR2 YNFKEQ.

The rearrangement uses TRBV7-8 and TRBJ1-6; the D is unclear. CDR1 is SGHVS, CDR2 FQNEAQ, per germline. There are 16 residues in the CDR3. V lost 0 bases, J lost 0 bases, and 6 bases lay in between. CDR3 DNA sequence: TGTGCCAGCAGCTTAGCGGAGTACTCCTATAATTCACCCCTCCACTTT. Translation: CASSLAEYSYNSPLHF.

This chain links TRBV28 with TRBJ2-7, with 9 bases matching TRBD1. Germline trimming cut 9 bases from V and 6 bases from J; bases unmatched to any gene: 3. The germline V gene encodes CDR1 MDHEN and CDR2 SYDVKM. The CDR3 is 11 amino acids. The CDR3, as DNA: TGTGCCAGTTTGACAGGGGGCGAGCAGTACTTC. It encodes CASLTGGEQYF. Variable domain in full (rest from reference TRBV28 and TRBJ2-7): DVKVTQSSRYLVKRTGEKVFLECVQDMDHENMFWYRQDPGLGLRLIYFSYDVKMKEKGDIPEGYSVSREKKERFSLILESASTNQTSMYLCASLTGGEQYFGPGTRLTVT.

DNA for the CDR3: TGTGCCACCAGCGGGGAACGGGCGGGTGAAAAACTGTTTTTT. This codes for CATSGERAGEKLFF. The rearrangement uses TRBV15 and TRBJ1-4; D gene ambiguous. V was shortened by 5 bases and J by 7 bases, with 14 bases between the two germline ends. CDR3 size: 14 residues. CDR1 is LNHNV, CDR2 YYDKDF, per germline (reference sequence). Combining the CDR3 with reference TRBV15 and TRBJ1-4 gives the whole variable domain DAMVIQNPRYQVTQFGKPVTLSCSQTLNHNVMYWYQQKSSQAPKLLFHYYDKDFNNEADTPDNFQSRRPNTSFCFLDIRSPGLGDTAMYLCATSGERAGEKLFFGSGTQLSVL.

This clone was recorded only once. CDR3 region: CASGFGGHQYGYTF. CDR3 nucleotide sequence: TGTGCTAGTGGTTTCGGAGGCCACCAATATGGCTACACCTTC. V is TRBV12-5 and J is TRBJ1-2; D gene ambiguous. V was shortened by 3 bases and J by 5 bases, with 13 bases between the two germline ends. The germline CDR1 and CDR2 sequences are LGHNT and FRNRAP. This CDR3 spans 14 amino acids.

This clone is a singleton in its sample. CDR3 nucleotides: TGTGCCAGCAGCGTAGATCTAGCGGCTTACAATGAGCAGTTCTTC. It yields the protein CASSVDLAAYNEQFF. The V and J genes are TRBV9 and TRBJ2-1; 7 nucleotides line up with TRBD2. The germline CDR1 and CDR2 sequences are SGDLS and YYNGEE. With 0 bases clipped from V and 4 bases from J, the junction kept 4 bases outside the gene matches. The CDR3 extends over 15 amino acids.

The V call is TRBV19, the J call TRBJ1-1, with 7 bases lining up with TRBD1. Germline V gives CDR1 LNHDA, CDR2 SQIVND (reference sequence). After removal of 5 bases from V and 2 bases from J, the junction contained 8 bases not matched to a gene. This CDR3 region has 15 residues. The CDR3 is CASSQNRGLNTEAFF. The DNA for the CDR3 is TGTGCCAGTAGTCAAAACAGGGGTCTCAACACTGAAGCTTTCTTT.

V and J are TRBV5-1 and TRBJ2-1; possible D gene TRBD1, 5 bases. Trimming removed 1 base at V and 0 bases at J, with 11 bases between. CDR3 length: 16 residues. CDR1 is SGHRS and CDR2 is YFSETQ in the germline V gene. The CDR3 loop reads CASSLLGGHSYNEQFF. The DNA for the CDR3 is TGCGCCAGCAGCTTGTTGGGCGGACACTCCTACAATGAGCAGTTCTTC.

The rearrangement joins TRBV7-8 to TRBJ1-1; 9 nucleotides match TRBD1. This CDR3 spans 16 amino acids. J gave up 4 bases and V 4 bases, and 10 bases lay outside the gene matches. Germline-derived CDR1 and CDR2 are SGHVS and FQNEAQ. In DNA, the CDR3 is TGTGCCAGCAGCTCCGCCCGGGACAGGGTCGGCACTGAAGCTTTCTTT. Translating it yields CASSSARDRVGTEAFF.

The rearrangement uses TRBV4-1 and TRBJ1-1; 8 bases agree with TRBD1. V shed 1 base and J 5 bases; nucleotides not matched to a gene: 6. Germline loops: CDR1 MGHRA, CDR2 YSYEKL. This CDR3 spans 15 amino acids. CDR3: CASSQVYRGDTEAFF. In DNA form, the CDR3 reads TGCGCCAGCAGCCAAGTCTACAGGGGGGATACTGAAGCTTTCTTT.

J is TRBJ2-1 and V is TRBV29-1, with 8 bases fitting TRBD1. V dropped 6 bases and J dropped 5; count of bases not matched to a gene: 9. The CDR3 length is 14 residues. Germline assignment: CDR1 SQVTM and CDR2 ANQGSEA. The chain's CDR3 is CSVETGDVDNEQFF. The CDR3 DNA reads TGCAGCGTGGAGACAGGGGACGTAGACAATGAGCAGTTCTTC.

The rearrangement uses TRBV5-1 and TRBJ1-4; TRBD1 might be the D (5 bases). V lost 0 bases, J lost 7 bases, and 13 bases lay in between. This CDR3 region has 15 residues. Germline CDR1 is SGHRS and CDR2 is YFSETQ. CDR3 amino acids: CASSLVGQGLEKLFF. Written as DNA, the CDR3 is TGCGCCAGCAGCTTGGTTGGGCAGGGACTTGAAAAACTGTTTTTT.

The chain is built from TRBV5-4 and TRBJ2-5, with 8 bases that match TRBD2. The V gene's germline CDR1 is SGHNT and CDR2 YYREEE (reference sequence). This CDR3 is 14 amino acids long. With V trimmed by 3 bases and J by 4 bases, 5 bases remained unmatched. The CDR3 DNA is TGTGCCAGCAGCTCGCATCGGGAGGGAGAGACCCAGTACTTC. It translates to CASSSHREGETQYF.

The gene calls are TRBV27 and TRBJ2-7; 9 positions match TRBD2. Germline trimming cut 6 bases from V and 3 bases from J; bases unmatched to any gene: 12. The CDR3 totals 16 residues. Germline V CDR1 and CDR2: MNHEY, SMNVEV (reference sequence). The CDR3 DNA sequence: TGTGCCAGCAGACTCGACGTAGCGGGGGCAAACTACGAGCAGTACTTC. This encodes CASRLDVAGANYEQYF.

The chain carries TRBV4-2 and TRBJ2-3; the D is unclear. CDR3 size: 14 residues. Germline values: CDR1 LGHNA, CDR2 YNFKEQ. Trimming removed 0 bases from V and 6 bases from J, with 10 bases in between. The chain's CDR3 is CASSQEVWADTQYF. The CDR3 DNA is TGTGCCAGCAGCCAAGAAGTGTGGGCGGATACGCAGTATTTT.